Listed here is a single T cell receptor (beta chain). The antigen remains undetermined. Trimming shortened V by 2 bases and J by 5 bases, and 7 bases separated the two germline ends. Germline V lookup: CDR1 SGHVS, CDR2 FNYEAQ. The CDR3 has 13 residues. Using immunoSEQ multiplex PCR, the repertoire was profiled, and TCRdb retains in-frame clones only, with some absent. The sample carries some 11,000 clones, about 83% recorded once. This record comes from a study of graft-versus-host responses after intestinal transplantation. About the study: Each of the recipients got a multivisceral, liver-intestinal, or isolated intestinal transplant. All of the recipients had induction that used anti-thymocyte globulin, then tacrolimus and steroids for three to four years.

Study-wide findings and caveats: The authors found GvH clones in recipient marrow, some appearing first in ileum or blood. The study found high graft-versus-host to host-versus-graft clonal ratios in allografts of patients with graft-donor T cell macrochimerism.

This clonotype was sampled from a human patient who received an intestinal transplant, so some T cells may come from the graft donor. The specimen comprised PBMCs, sampled approximately 120 days after transplant. The chain carries TRBV7-6 and TRBJ2-1; D gene uncertain. CDR3 sequence: CASSLSDNNEQFF. DNA of the CDR3: TGTGCCAGCAGCTTAAGTGATAACAATGAGCAGTTCTTC. The entire variable domain, with the rest obtained from reference TRBV7-6 and TRBJ2-1, is as follows: GAGVSQSPRYKVTKRGQDVALRCDPISGHVSLYWYRQALGQGPEFLTYFNYEAQQDKSGLPNDRFSAERPEGSISTLTIQRTEQRDSAMYRCASSLSDNNEQFFGPGTRLTVL.